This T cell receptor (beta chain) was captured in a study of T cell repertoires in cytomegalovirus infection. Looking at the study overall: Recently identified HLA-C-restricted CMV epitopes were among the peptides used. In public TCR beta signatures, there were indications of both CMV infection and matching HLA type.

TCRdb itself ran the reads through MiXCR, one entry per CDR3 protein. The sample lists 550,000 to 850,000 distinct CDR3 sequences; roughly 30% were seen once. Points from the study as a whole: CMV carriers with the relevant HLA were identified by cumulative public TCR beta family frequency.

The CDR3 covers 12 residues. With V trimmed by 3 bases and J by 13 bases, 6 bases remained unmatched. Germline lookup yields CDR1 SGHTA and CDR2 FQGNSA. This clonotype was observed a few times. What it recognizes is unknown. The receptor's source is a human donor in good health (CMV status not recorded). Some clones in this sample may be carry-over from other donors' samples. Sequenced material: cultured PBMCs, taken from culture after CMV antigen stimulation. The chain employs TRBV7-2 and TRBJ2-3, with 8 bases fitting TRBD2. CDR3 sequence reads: CASSFGGAPKYF. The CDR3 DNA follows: TGTGCCAGCAGCTTCGGGGGGGCGCCAAAGTATTTT.